This is a list of T cell receptor beta chains from one sample in a study of T cell responses to AZD1222 COVID-19 vaccine. The assay was immunoSEQ multiplex PCR, and TCRdb's table has in-frame clones only and misses some. The sample records 100,000 to 150,000 clones, roughly 94% being singletons. The specimen was peripheral blood, collected on day 0 of AZD1222 vaccination. The receptors originated from an adult in good health. CDR3s include the opening cysteine and the closing phenylalanine or tryptophan. A D gene is named only where the DNA matches it firmly. Only some rows state a clone size, as once, few, many or a class for expanded clones.

TRBD2	TRBJ2-1	TRBV2	16	NA	CARKRTSGRGPNEQFF	TGTGCCAGGAAGAGGACTAGCGGGAGGGGGCCCAATGAGCAGTTCTTC
NA	TRBJ1-3	TRBV6-1	14	NA	CASSQAGVGNTIYF	TGTGCCAGCAGTCAAGCCGGGGTCGGAAACACCATATATTTT
NA	TRBJ2-1	TRBV10-2	13	NA	CASTLLVTGEQFF	TGCGCCAGCACCCTACTAGTAACTGGGGAGCAGTTCTTC
NA	TRBJ1-2	TRBV15	15	NA	CATSREQRGGWGYTF	TGTGCCACCAGCAGAGAACAGCGGGGAGGTTGGGGCTACACCTTC
TRBD2	TRBJ2-5	TRBV5-1	15	once	CATASRAGVEETQYF	TGCGCCACAGCAAGTCGAGCGGGAGTGGAAGAGACCCAGTACTTC
TRBD2	TRBJ2-1	TRBV2	15	few	CASSDPDLAGSEQFF	TGTGCCAGCAGTGACCCAGACTTAGCGGGAAGTGAGCAGTTCTTC
TRBD1	TRBJ1-6	TRBV4-1	16	few	CASSQRSGQGASPLHF	TGCGCCAGCAGCCAGAGGTCGGGACAGGGGGCTTCACCCCTCCACTTT
TRBD2	TRBJ2-1	TRBV29-1	13	NA	CSVVRLAGGEQFF	TGCAGCGTTGTGAGGCTAGCGGGAGGTGAGCAGTTCTTC
TRBD1	TRBJ2-2	TRBV4-1	16	NA	CASSQPGTGGTGELFF	TGCGCCAGCAGCCAACCGGGGACAGGGGGCACCGGGGAGCTGTTTTTT
TRBD2	TRBJ2-7	TRBV19	15	NA	CASRSLAGVGYEQYF	TGTGCCAGTAGGTCACTAGCGGGAGTTGGCTACGAGCAGTACTTC
NA	TRBJ1-2	TRBV12-3/TRBV12-4	13	once	CASRSTGFSGYTF	TGTGCCAGCAGGTCTACAGGGTTCAGTGGCTACACCTTC
TRBD2	TRBJ2-1	TRBV7-9	15	NA	CASSLSGRVYNEQFF	TGTGCCAGCAGCTTAAGCGGGAGGGTGTACAATGAGCAGTTCTTC
NA	TRBJ2-1	TRBV9	14	NA	CASSVVPRYNEQFF	TGTGCCAGCAGCGTAGTCCCGCGATACAATGAGCAGTTCTTC
TRBD2	TRBJ2-1	TRBV9	18	NA	CASSPRGKGLAYSNEQFF	TGTGCCAGCAGCCCTCGGGGGAAGGGACTAGCGTATAGTAATGAGCAGTTCTTC
NA	TRBJ1-2	TRBV7-2	14	NA	CASILTGLWKGYTF	TGTGCCAGCATCCTCACAGGGCTTTGGAAGGGCTACACCTTC
TRBD2	TRBJ2-2	TRBV30	16	once	CAWGGTSGANTGELFF	TGTGCCTGGGGGGGGACTAGCGGGGCGAACACCGGGGAGCTGTTTTTT
NA	TRBJ1-3	TRBV28	18	NA	CASILGSRGGSAGNTIYF	NA
NA	TRBJ1-1	TRBV29-1	13	NA	CSVELGLGTEAFF	TGCAGCGTTGAACTAGGGTTGGGCACTGAAGCTTTCTTT
TRBD2	TRBJ2-2	TRBV6-2/TRBV6-3	15	NA	CASSGLAGASGELFF	TGTGCCAGCAGTGGACTAGCGGGAGCGTCCGGGGAGCTGTTTTTT
TRBD2	TRBJ2-5	TRBV4-2	17	NA	CASSLGTSGGYQETQYF	TGTGCCAGCAGCCTCGGTACTAGCGGGGGTTACCAAGAGACCCAGTACTTC
NA	TRBJ2-1	TRBV7-8	14	NA	CASSPPPHYNEQFF	TGTGCCAGCAGCCCCCCCCCGCACTACAATGAGCAGTTCTTC
TRBD2	TRBJ2-7	TRBV7-2	15	NA	CASSLAGSSGYEQYF	TGTGCCAGCAGCTTAGCGGGATCTAGCGGCTACGAGCAGTACTTC
NA	TRBJ2-7	TRBV5-6	14	NA	CASSLWDLHYEQYF	TGTGCCAGCAGCTTGTGGGACCTACACTACGAGCAGTACTTC
NA	TRBJ2-1	TRBV7-2	14	NA	CASSLDGSYNEQFF	TGTGCCAGCAGCTTAGACGGTAGCTACAATGAGCAGTTCTTC
TRBD2	TRBJ2-1	TRBV11-3	15	NA	CASSTSGRAYNEQFF	TGTGCCAGCAGTACTAGCGGGAGGGCCTACAATGAGCAGTTCTTC
NA	TRBJ2-3	TRBV6-5	15	NA	CASSPLQGGPDTQYF	TGTGCCAGCAGTCCCCTGCAGGGAGGCCCAGATACGCAGTATTTT
NA	TRBJ2-4	TRBV20-1	11	NA	CSALGDTLQYF	TGCAGTGCCCTGGGAGACACCCTACAGTACTTC
NA	TRBJ2-7	TRBV18	14	NA	CASSPDSLSYEQYF	TGTGCCAGCTCACCCGACTCGCTCTCCTACGAGCAGTACTTC
TRBD1	TRBJ2-7	TRBV18	18	NA	CASSPLQGADTQSYEQYF	TGTGCCAGCTCACCACTACAGGGGGCTGACACCCAAAGCTACGAGCAGTACTTC
TRBD2	TRBJ2-5	TRBV6-5	14	NA	CASATGGSQETQYF	TGTGCCAGCGCTACGGGAGGAAGCCAAGAGACCCAGTACTTC